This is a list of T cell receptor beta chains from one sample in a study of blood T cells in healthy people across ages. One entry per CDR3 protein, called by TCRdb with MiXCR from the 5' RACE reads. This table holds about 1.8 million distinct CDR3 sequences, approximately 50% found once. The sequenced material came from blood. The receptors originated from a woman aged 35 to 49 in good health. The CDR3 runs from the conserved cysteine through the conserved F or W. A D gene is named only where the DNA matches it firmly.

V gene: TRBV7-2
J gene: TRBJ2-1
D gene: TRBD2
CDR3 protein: CASSYPGLAGGSRRNEQFF

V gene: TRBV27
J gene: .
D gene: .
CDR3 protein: CASGGRKDPYEQYF

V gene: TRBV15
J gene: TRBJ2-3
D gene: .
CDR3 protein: CAASRDPQPDTQYF

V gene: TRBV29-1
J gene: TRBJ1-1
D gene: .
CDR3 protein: CSVRYNTEAFF

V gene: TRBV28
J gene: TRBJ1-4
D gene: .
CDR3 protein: CASRKGQRANEKLFF

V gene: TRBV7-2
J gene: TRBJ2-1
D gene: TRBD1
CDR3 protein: CASSSRTGSYEQFF

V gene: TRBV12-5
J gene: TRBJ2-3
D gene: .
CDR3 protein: CASGGLAMDTQYF

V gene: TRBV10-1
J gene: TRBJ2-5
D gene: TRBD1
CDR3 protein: CASSPGTAGQETQYF

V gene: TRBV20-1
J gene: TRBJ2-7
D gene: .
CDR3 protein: CSARTNEQYF

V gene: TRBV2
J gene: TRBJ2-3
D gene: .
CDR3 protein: CANQRAGGSTDTQYF

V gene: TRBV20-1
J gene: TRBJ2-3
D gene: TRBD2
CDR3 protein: CSARVFGGTINPDTQYF

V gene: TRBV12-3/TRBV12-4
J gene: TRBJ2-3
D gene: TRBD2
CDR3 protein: CASSFGLAGATDMQYF

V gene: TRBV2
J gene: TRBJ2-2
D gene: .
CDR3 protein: CASSERRPNTGELFF

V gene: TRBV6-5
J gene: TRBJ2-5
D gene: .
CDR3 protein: CASSRTGLRETQYF

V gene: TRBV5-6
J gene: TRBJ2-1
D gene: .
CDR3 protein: CASSLIIGTDIYNEQFF

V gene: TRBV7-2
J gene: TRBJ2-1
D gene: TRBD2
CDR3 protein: CASSPRTSGGVGYNEQFF

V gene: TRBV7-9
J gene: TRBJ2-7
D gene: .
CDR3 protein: CASSSATVPHEQYF

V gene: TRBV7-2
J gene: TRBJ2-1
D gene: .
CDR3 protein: CASSLVRPTYNEQFF

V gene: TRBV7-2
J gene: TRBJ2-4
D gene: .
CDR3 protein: CASSTGTGVQYF

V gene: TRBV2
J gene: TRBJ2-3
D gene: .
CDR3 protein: CASSWDNQSTDTQYF

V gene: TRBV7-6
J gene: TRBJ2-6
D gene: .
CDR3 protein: CASSFVGQGSSGANVLTF

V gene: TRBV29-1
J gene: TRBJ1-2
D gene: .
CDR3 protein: CSVEDNTYTF

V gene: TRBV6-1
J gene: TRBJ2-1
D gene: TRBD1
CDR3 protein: CASKSPGTDYNEQFF

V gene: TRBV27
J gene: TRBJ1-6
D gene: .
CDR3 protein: CASSFVGTPLHF

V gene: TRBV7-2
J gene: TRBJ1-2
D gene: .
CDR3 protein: CASSPLSGSKSGNYTF

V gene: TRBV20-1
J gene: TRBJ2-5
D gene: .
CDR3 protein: CSARLRGRGETQYF

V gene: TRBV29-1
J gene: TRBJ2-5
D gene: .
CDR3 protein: CSVGEGSGQETQYF

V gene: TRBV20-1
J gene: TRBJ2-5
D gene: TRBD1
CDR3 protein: CSRQGRETQYF

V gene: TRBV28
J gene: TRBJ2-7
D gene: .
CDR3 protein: CASSLTGGRGEQYF

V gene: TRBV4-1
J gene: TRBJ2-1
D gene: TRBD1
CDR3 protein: CASSHPGTGYRRDEQFF

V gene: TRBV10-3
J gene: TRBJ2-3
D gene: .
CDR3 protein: CAISPVAGTTDTQYF

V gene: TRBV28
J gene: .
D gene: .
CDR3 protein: CASSLIAPSSYNEQYF

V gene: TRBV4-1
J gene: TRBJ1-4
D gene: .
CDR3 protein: CASSQDLGRNEKLFF

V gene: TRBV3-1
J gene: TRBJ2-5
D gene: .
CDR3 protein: CASSQEPAAETQYF

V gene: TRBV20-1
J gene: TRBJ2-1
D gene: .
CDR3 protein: CSAKELIYNEQFF

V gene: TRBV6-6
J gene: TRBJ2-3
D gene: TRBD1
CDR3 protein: CASSDDRAVDTQYF

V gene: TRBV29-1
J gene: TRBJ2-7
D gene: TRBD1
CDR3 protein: CSVELGTASSYEQYF

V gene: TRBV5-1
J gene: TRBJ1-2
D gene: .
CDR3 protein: CASSLMDSSYGYTF

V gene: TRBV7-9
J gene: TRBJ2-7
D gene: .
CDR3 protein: CASSLAGPGALEQYF

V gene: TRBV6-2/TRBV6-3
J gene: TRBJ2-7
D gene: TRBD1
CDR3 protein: CVSQPGDRLYEQYF

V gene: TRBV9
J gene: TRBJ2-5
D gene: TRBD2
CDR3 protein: CASSVVPTSGVSISLETQYF

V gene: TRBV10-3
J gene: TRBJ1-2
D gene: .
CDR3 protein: CAISEPDRPGYGYTF

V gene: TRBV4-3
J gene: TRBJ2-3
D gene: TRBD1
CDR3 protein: CASSQDPGGAADTQYF

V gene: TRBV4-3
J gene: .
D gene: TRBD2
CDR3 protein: CASSQEPGLAAEQYF

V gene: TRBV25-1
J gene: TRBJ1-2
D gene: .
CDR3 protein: CASSESGGRVYGYTF

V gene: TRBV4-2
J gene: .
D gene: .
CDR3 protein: CASSQEKGFVKNIQYF

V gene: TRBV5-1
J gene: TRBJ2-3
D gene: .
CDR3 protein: CASSFGVDTQYF

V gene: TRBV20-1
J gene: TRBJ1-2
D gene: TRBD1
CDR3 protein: CSAVATGAGSYGYTF

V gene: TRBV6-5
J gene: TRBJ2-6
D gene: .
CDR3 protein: CASSYATGANVLTF

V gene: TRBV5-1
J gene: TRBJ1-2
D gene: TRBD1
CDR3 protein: CASSPPGTGGNYGYTF

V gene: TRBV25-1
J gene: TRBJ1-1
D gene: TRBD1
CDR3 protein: CASSETGTGRAFF

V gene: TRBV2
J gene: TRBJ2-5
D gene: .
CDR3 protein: CASSESGVGETQYF

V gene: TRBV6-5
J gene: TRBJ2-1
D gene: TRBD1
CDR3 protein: CASIGTGPNEQFF

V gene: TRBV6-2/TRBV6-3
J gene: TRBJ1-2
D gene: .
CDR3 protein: CASIGGWSGYTF

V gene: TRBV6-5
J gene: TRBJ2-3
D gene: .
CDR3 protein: CASSYSGRSSTDTQYF

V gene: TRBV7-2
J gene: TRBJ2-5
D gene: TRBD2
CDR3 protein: CASSLGPSGGGETQYF

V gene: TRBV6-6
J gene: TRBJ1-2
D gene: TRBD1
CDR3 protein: CASSQEPGQRFNYGYTF

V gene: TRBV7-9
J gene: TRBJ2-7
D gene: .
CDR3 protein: CASSRMTESYEQYF

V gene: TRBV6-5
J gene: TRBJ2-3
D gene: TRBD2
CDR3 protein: CASTELAGGPDTQYF